This TCR beta chain was retrieved from a study of blood T cell repertoires in COVID-19. Study summary: Samples taken during acute and convalescent COVID-19 were collected in the United States, Italy and Spain. The analysed material was cDNA or gDNA that came from T cells, B-cell-depleted T cells, or PBMCs.

The CDR3 loop spans 12 amino acids. The V end was cut by 2 bases, the J end by 5 bases, with 4 bases between. Looked up from germline, CDR1 is LGHDT and CDR2 is YNNKEL (reference sequence). Original processing methods: By means of reference gene primer amplification, nucleated cell counts were estimated. Libraries were prepared by immunoSEQ multiplex PCR; TCRdb keeps only in-frame clonotypes and omits some of them. The V and J calls and the clone size are those of that table, but D and trimming were determined from the DNA. The sample shows roughly 120,000 clones, about four fifths of them seen only once.

The chain has TRBV3-1 (or the pseudogene TRBV3-2) and TRBJ2-1; D call uncertain. The sequence was obtained from a woman aged 60-70 years with acute or convalescent COVID-19. Material: peripheral blood. The CDR3 DNA reads TGTGCCAGCAGCCAATTTAACAATGAGCAGTTCTTC. It translates to CASSQFNNEQFF.